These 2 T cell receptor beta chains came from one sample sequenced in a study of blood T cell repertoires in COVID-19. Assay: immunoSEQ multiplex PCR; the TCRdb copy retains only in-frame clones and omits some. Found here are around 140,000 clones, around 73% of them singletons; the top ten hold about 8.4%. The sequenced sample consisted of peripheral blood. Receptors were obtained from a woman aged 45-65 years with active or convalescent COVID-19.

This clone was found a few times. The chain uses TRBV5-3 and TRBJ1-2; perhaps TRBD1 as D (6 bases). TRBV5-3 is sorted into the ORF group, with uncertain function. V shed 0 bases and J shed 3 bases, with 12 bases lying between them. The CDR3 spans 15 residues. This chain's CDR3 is CARSLGGGWDYGYTF. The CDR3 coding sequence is TGTGCCAGAAGCTTGGGGGGGGGCTGGGACTATGGCTACACCTTC.

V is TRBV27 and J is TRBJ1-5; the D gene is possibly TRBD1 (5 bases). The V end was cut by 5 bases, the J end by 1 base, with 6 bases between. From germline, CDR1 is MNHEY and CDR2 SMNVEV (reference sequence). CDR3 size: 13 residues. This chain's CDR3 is CASSPGSNQPQHF. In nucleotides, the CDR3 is TGTGCCAGCAGTCCAGGGAGCAATCAGCCCCAGCATTTT.